One and the same sample provided the 32 T cell receptor beta chains below, sequenced in a study of multiple sclerosis patients with progressive multifocal leukoencephalopathy. The data were produced by immunoSEQ multiplex PCR, yet TCRdb's version contains in-frame clones alone and is incomplete. The table includes 30,000 or so clones, roughly 89% detected once. The sample's time point: time of PML onset. The input for sequencing was PBMCs, taken from a patient treated with natalizumab. The receptors here all came from a middle-aged woman with progressive multifocal leukoencephalopathy.

The chain joins TRBV21-1 to TRBJ1-5; TRBD1, the D gene given by the table, was not confirmed from the DNA. TRBV21-1 is annotated as a pseudogene. The CDR3 is 17 amino acids. The CDR3 DNA reads as TGTGCCAGCTCCGGACCGGGACAGGGTGGGAGCAATCAGCCCCAGCATTTT. Translation gives CASSGPGQGGSNQPQHF.

The chain carries TRBV19 and TRBJ2-7, with 8 bases aligning to TRBD1. V gave up 6 bases and J gave up 2 bases; unmatched junction bases: 3. The CDR3 runs 13 residues. Germline loops: CDR1 LNHDA, CDR2 SQIVND (reference sequence). Here the CDR3 DNA reads TGTGCCAGTAGCTCGGACAGGGCCTACGAGCAGTACTTC. Its protein product is CASSSDRAYEQYF.

The rearrangement uses TRBV25-1 and TRBJ1-1; 7 bases are a match to TRBD1. CDR1 MGHDK and CDR2 SYGVNS come from the germline V gene. V shed 6 bases and J 5 bases; nucleotides not matched to a gene: 9. This CDR3 is built from 14 residues. The CDR3 DNA follows: TGTGCCAGCAGGGAGACAGGGATGATGACTGAAGCTTTCTTT. Protein sequence: CASRETGMMTEAFF.

The V gene is TRBV27, the J gene TRBJ2-7, with D perhaps TRBD2 (6 bases). From germline, CDR1 is MNHEY and CDR2 SMNVEV (reference sequence). V lost 4 bases and J 0 bases, leaving 10 bases between the germline ends. CDR3 length: 14 residues. DNA for the CDR3: TGTGCCAGCAGTTGGGCGGGGAGCTCCTACGAGCAGTACTTC. Translating it yields CASSWAGSSYEQYF.

Comments on this clone: The same CDR3 is also encoded by other DNA sequences in this sample. The V call is TRBV11-2, the J call TRBJ2-1; D remains ambiguous. The V end was cut by 3 bases, the J end by 9 bases, with 6 bases between. Germline CDR1 reads SGHAT; CDR2 reads FQNNGV. The CDR3 is made up of 11 amino acids. CDR3 nucleotides: TGTGCCAGCAGCTTTTCCACTGAGCAGTTCTTC. Translated: CASSFSTEQFF.

This clone showed up just once. The genes are TRBV27 and TRBJ2-1; 7 bases match TRBD2. Trimming took 9 bases from V and 5 from J; bases not matched to a gene: 1. Germline CDR1 reads MNHEY; CDR2 reads SMNVEV (reference sequence). The CDR3 is 11 amino acids. Here the CDR3 DNA reads TGTGCCAGGACTAGCCACAATGAGCAGTTCTTC. Translation: CARTSHNEQFF.

The chain uses TRBV27 and TRBJ1-5; D gene ambiguous. Trimming stripped 2 bases from V and 2 bases from J, with 10 bases between. CDR3 length: 15 residues. The germline V gene has CDR1 MNHEY and CDR2 SMNVEV (reference sequence). CDR3 bases: TGTGCCAGCAGTTTAGAGGGCCCGGGCAATCAGCCCCAGCATTTT. Its translation is CASSLEGPGNQPQHF.

The chain is built from TRBV30 and TRBJ2-5; no firm D call. Germline values: CDR1 GTSNPN, CDR2 SVGIG (reference sequence). The CDR3 spans 13 residues. V lost 2 bases to trimming and J lost 1 base, with 8 bases between them. The DNA of the CDR3 is TGTGCCTGGAGTTCCCTTAGCCAAGAGACCCAGTACTTC. This translates into CAWSSLSQETQYF.

The rearrangement links TRBV11-3 to TRBJ2-7; D is perhaps TRBD2 (7 bases). The CDR3 extends over 12 amino acids. Germline assignment: CDR1 SGHNT and CDR2 YENEEA. Trimming stripped 5 bases from V and 12 bases from J, with 17 bases between. CDR3: CASSRSGGRLYF. The CDR3 DNA follows: TGTGCCAGCAGCCGTTCGGGGGGCCGGCTGTACTTC.

This clone turned up a few times. The junction departs from the called germline gene at one end, perhaps through a read error. The chain employs TRBV7-9 and TRBJ1-3; perhaps TRBD1 as D (6 bases). The germline V gene has CDR1 SEHNR and CDR2 FQNEAQ (reference sequence). CDR3 length: 12 amino acids. The CDR3 is CASRRGTNPIYF. The CDR3 bases are TGTGCCAGCAGGAGAGGGACAAACCCCATATATTTT.

This clone occurred a few times. The V call is TRBV19, the J call TRBJ1-5; D not certain. The CDR3 has 13 amino acids. V lost 5 bases to trimming and J lost 4 bases, with 9 bases between them. Germline CDR1 LNHDA, CDR2 SQIVND (reference sequence). The CDR3 sequence is CASSPQSNQPQHF. The DNA of the CDR3 is TGTGCCAGTAGTCCGCAGTCGAATCAGCCCCAGCATTTT.

This chain uses TRBV5-5 with TRBJ1-2; unclear D gene. Trimming stripped 0 bases from V and 4 bases from J, with 10 bases between. Germline V gives CDR1 SGHKS, CDR2 YYEKEE (reference sequence). The CDR3 length is 14 residues. The CDR3 sequence is CASSLVVVGYGYTF. The CDR3 coding sequence is TGTGCCAGCAGCTTGGTGGTAGTGGGCTATGGCTACACCTTC.

This clone was picked up a small number of times. The rearrangement uses TRBV6-6 and TRBJ2-7; the D is unclear. CDR1 MNHNY and CDR2 SVGAGI come from the germline V gene (reference sequence). The V end was cut by 6 bases, the J end by 3 bases, with 6 bases between. CDR3 length: 11 amino acids. The CDR3 sequence: CASSPFYEQYF. The DNA for the CDR3 is TGTGCCAGCAGCCCTTTCTACGAGCAGTACTTC.

This clone was picked up a small number of times. This chain links TRBV7-9 with TRBJ2-7, with 7 bases identical to TRBD1. The CDR3 spans 14 residues. The germline gives CDR1 SEHNR, CDR2 FQNEAQ (reference sequence). The junction had 7 bases not matched to a gene; V was cut back by 5 bases and J by 3 bases. In DNA, the CDR3 is TGTGCCAGCAGCGAACGACAGGGATTCTACGAGCAGTACTTC. Encoded protein: CASSERQGFYEQYF.

By its share, this clone is medium-sized. J is TRBJ2-2 and V is TRBV28; TRBD2 aligns across 7 bases. Trimming cost V 6 bases and J 7 bases; bases outside gene matches: 8. The CDR3 extends over 14 amino acids. Germline-derived CDR1 and CDR2 are MDHEN and SYDVKM. The CDR3 nucleotides read TGTGCCAGCAGCCCTACTAGCGCCAGCGGGGAGCTGTTTTTT. This translates into CASSPTSASGELFF.

The chain couples TRBV11-3 to TRBJ2-2; 11 nucleotides align to TRBD2. V gave up 3 bases and J gave up 6 bases; unmatched junction bases: 6. This CDR3 has 16 amino acids. CDR1 and CDR2 (germline): SGHNT, YENEEA. The CDR3 nucleotides read TGTGCCAGCAGCTTCTGGACTAGCGGGTATTCCGGGGAGCTGTTTTTT. Residues: CASSFWTSGYSGELFF.

Within the sample, this clone is medium-sized. The chain recombines TRBV7-2 with TRBJ2-7; TRBD2 agrees at 10 bases. The germline V gene encodes CDR1 SGHTA and CDR2 FQGNSA. J gave up 3 bases and V 4 bases, and 6 bases lay outside the gene matches. The CDR3 runs 15 residues. This CDR3 reads CASSSLAGVSYEQYF. The DNA of the CDR3 is TGTGCCAGCAGCTCCCTAGCGGGAGTTAGCTACGAGCAGTACTTC.

This clone was counted a single time. This chain joins TRBV5-1 and TRBJ2-7; D unclear. V was cut by 2 bases and J by 3 bases, with 3 bases left in between. There are 11 residues in the CDR3. Germline loops: CDR1 SGHRS, CDR2 YFSETQ. The CDR3 sequence: CASSFGYEQYF. The CDR3 DNA sequence: TGCGCCAGCAGCTTTGGCTACGAGCAGTACTTC.

The V and J genes are TRBV21-1 and TRBJ1-4; the tabulated D call, TRBD1, remains unverified against the DNA. TRBV21-1 is a recognized pseudogene. This CDR3 is 19 amino acids long. The CDR3 DNA follows: TGTGCCAGCAGCAAAGGCCCCGGGACAGGGAGAGCAACTAATGAAAAACTGTTTTTT. This gives the protein CASSKGPGTGRATNEKLFF.

This chain links TRBV5-5 with TRBJ1-3, with D uncertain. V lost 0 bases and J 0 bases, leaving 13 bases between the germline ends. This CDR3 has 17 residues. Germline V gives CDR1 SGHKS, CDR2 YYEKEE (reference sequence). CDR3 DNA sequence: TGTGCCAGCAGCTTGGGAACTACAGCAGTCTCTGGAAACACCATATATTTT. It translates to CASSLGTTAVSGNTIYF.

This clone appeared a few times. This chain links TRBV4-3 with TRBJ1-5; D ambiguous. The V end was cut by 0 bases, the J end by 4 bases, with 10 bases between. In germline, CDR1 is LGHNA, CDR2 YSLEER. The CDR3 has 15 residues. The CDR3 here is CASSQDTVINQPQHF. The CDR3, as DNA: TGCGCCAGCAGCCAAGATACCGTAATTAATCAGCCCCAGCATTTT.

The chain employs TRBV4-1 and TRBJ2-7, with 9 positions matching TRBD1. V shed 4 bases and J 1 base; nucleotides not matched to a gene: 2. CDR1 and CDR2 (germline): MGHRA, YSYEKL. The CDR3 sequence is 14 residues long. This CDR3 reads CASSRTGESYEQYF. In DNA form, the CDR3 reads TGCGCCAGCAGCCGGACAGGGGAATCCTACGAGCAGTACTTC.

The CDR3, as DNA: TGTGCCAGCATCCCCGGGACTAGCGGTACCTACGAGCAGTACTTC. Amino acid sequence: CASIPGTSGTYEQYF. The chain is built from TRBV28 and TRBJ2-5; 11 bases line up with TRBD2. The tail of the sequence fits TRBJ2-7 better, so the J call may be wrong. CDR3 size: 15 residues. The germline V gene encodes CDR1 MDHEN and CDR2 SYDVKM.

The rearrangement uses TRBV10-1 and TRBJ2-1, with TRBD2 as a possible D gene (6 bases). V gave up 3 bases and J gave up 6 bases, with 12 bases separating them. This CDR3 comprises 14 residues. Germline V gene data show CDR1 as WNHNN and CDR2 as SYGVQD (reference sequence). The DNA for the CDR3 is TGCGCCAGCAGTGAATCGGGGAGGAGCAATGAGCAGTTCTTC. The encoded protein is CASSESGRSNEQFF.

This clone showed up just once. V usage is TRBV11-2 and J usage is TRBJ1-3, with 7 bases aligning to TRBD1. CDR3 length: 17 amino acids. Germline CDR1 and CDR2: SGHAT and FQNNGV. V was pared by 4 bases and J by 0 bases, with 9 bases of the junction left unmatched. This chain's CDR3 is CASSYDRAGGSGNTIYF. The CDR3 bases are TGTGCCAGCAGCTACGACAGGGCAGGGGGCTCTGGAAACACCATATATTTT.

The gene calls are TRBV7-8 and TRBJ2-5, with D perhaps given as TRBD1 or TRBD2 (5 bases each). The J call may be mistaken, given a closer DNA end match to TRBJ2-7. The CDR3 has 13 amino acids. Germline V lookup: CDR1 SGHVS, CDR2 FQNEAQ. CDR3 protein: CASRGVPTYEQYF. DNA of the CDR3: TGTGCCAGCAGGGGGGTTCCTACCTACGAGCAGTACTTC.

The chain employs TRBV25-1 and TRBJ2-1; TRBD2 matches at 10 bases. The CDR3 has 18 amino acids. V lost 10 bases and J lost 6; bases outside the gene matches: 21. CDR1 MGHDK and CDR2 SYGVNS come from the germline V gene. CDR3: CANFSTASGSPLCNEQFF. Written as DNA, the CDR3 is TGTGCCAACTTTTCTACCGCTAGCGGGAGCCCTCTCTGCAATGAGCAGTTCTTC.

The rearrangement joins TRBV30 to TRBJ2-2, with D possibly called TRBD1 or TRBD2 (5 bases each). The CDR3 length is 13 residues. Germline-derived CDR1 and CDR2 are GTSNPN and SVGIG (reference sequence). The ends were cut back, 0 bases at V and 7 bases at J, with 9 bases in the middle. Here the CDR3 DNA reads TGTGCCTGGAGTGTACATGGGGGCGGGGAGCTGTTTTTT. Protein sequence: CAWSVHGGGELFF.

The chain has TRBV7-3 and TRBJ2-2; 9 bases match TRBD2. V lost 4 bases and J lost 5; bases outside the gene matches: 8. The CDR3 contains 16 residues. CDR1 is SGHTA and CDR2 is FQGTGA in the germline V gene. CDR3 DNA: TGTGCCAGCAGCTCCCCGACTAGCGGAAGTACCGGGGAGCTGTTTTTT. Amino acid sequence: CASSSPTSGSTGELFF.

The chain uses TRBV5-1 and TRBJ1-3, with 7 bases identical to TRBD1. The CDR3 covers 16 residues. V was clipped by 0 bases and J by 2 bases; unmatched bases: 5. Germline CDR1 reads SGHRS; CDR2 reads YFSETQ. As DNA, the CDR3 is TGCGCCAGCAGCTTGGCCCAGGGGGGGACTGGAAACACCATATATTTT. The encoded protein is CASSLAQGGTGNTIYF.

The sample holds a few counts of this clone. The J gene is TRBJ2-2, the V gene TRBV7-3; maybe TRBD2 (7 bases). Trimming cost V 2 bases and J 6 bases, with 22 bases left between them. Germline loops: CDR1 SGHTA, CDR2 FQGTGA. The CDR3 runs 18 residues. DNA for the CDR3: TGTGCCAGCAGCTTACCCCCGGGGGCTAGCGGTAGCCCCGGGGAGCTGTTTTTT. Residues: CASSLPPGASGSPGELFF.

This clone was counted once. The rearrangement joins TRBV19 to TRBJ1-5; no definite D call. This CDR3 spans 15 amino acids. The germline V and J ends were trimmed by 3 bases and 4 bases, with 13 bases remaining between them. Germline V CDR1 and CDR2: LNHDA, SQIVND (reference sequence). The CDR3 sequence is CASSMMSGSNQPQHF. In nucleotides, the CDR3 is TGTGCCAGTAGTATGATGTCGGGGAGTAATCAGCCCCAGCATTTT.